Listed here are 30 T cell receptor beta chains from one sample, sequenced in a study of blood T cells in healthy people across ages. Combining a sample-barcoded 5' primer with a J-beta primer mix, a second PCR ran for roughly 7 to 12 cycles. TCRdb independently ran MiXCR on the 5' RACE reads; one entry per CDR3 protein. The table lists 650,000 to 700,000 distinct CDR3 sequences, approximately 29% of them singletons, with roughly 15% in the top ten. The sequencing input was blood. The receptors come from an elderly woman in good health.

The rearrangement joins TRBV20-1 to TRBJ1-4, with a tentative D call TRBD1 (6 bases). Per the germline V gene, CDR1 is DFQATT and CDR2 is SNEGSKA (reference sequence). V lost 1 base, J lost 7 bases, and 19 bases lay in between. This CDR3 has 16 residues. The CDR3 DNA reads as TGCAGTGCTAGAGTCAAGGAGGGGACACTGGTTGAAAAACTGTTTTTT. Its translation is CSARVKEGTLVEKLFF.

This clonotype was recorded a few times. A read error may explain this, as a much larger clone is one base away. The chain uses TRBV10-3 and TRBJ2-7; 8 nucleotides agree with TRBD2. The junction had 4 bases not matched to a gene; V was cut back by 2 bases and J by 4 bases. The CDR3 covers 14 residues. The germline gives CDR1 ENHRY, CDR2 SYGVKD. DNA for the CDR3: TGTGCCATCAGTGAGAGGCGGGGGGCTTACGAGCAGTACTTC. It translates to CAISERRGAYEQYF.

This clonotype was recorded many times. The CDR3 sequence: CASSPRAGSGANVLTF. CDR3 nucleotides: TGTGCCAGCAGCCCGAGGGCCGGGTCTGGGGCCAACGTCCTGACTTTC. This chain connects TRBV7-3 to TRBJ2-6; TRBD2 is a possible D gene (5 bases). The CDR3 covers 16 residues. The V end lost 5 bases, the J end lost 1 base, and 12 bases lay between the germline ends. Germline lookup yields CDR1 SGHTA and CDR2 FQGTGA.

The sample holds many counts of this clonotype. The chain has TRBV4-3 and TRBJ1-2, with D unresolved. Germline assignment: CDR1 LGHNA and CDR2 YSLEER. CDR3 length: 14 amino acids. Trimming removed 0 bases from V and 2 bases from J, with 7 bases in between. CDR3 nucleotide sequence: TGCGCCAGCAGCCAAGAGGAATTGAACTATGGCTACACCTTC. Its protein product is CASSQEELNYGYTF.

This clonotype was found many times. The V and J genes are TRBV7-9 and TRBJ1-4; the match to TRBD1 covers 7 bases. Germline CDR1 and CDR2: SEHNR and FQNEAQ (reference sequence). With 5 bases clipped from V and 5 bases from J, the junction kept 5 bases outside the gene matches. The CDR3 is 14 residues long. CDR3 in DNA: TGTGCCAGCAGCCGACAGGGACCCAATGAAAAACTGTTTTTT. Protein: CASSRQGPNEKLFF. The whole variable domain, filled in from reference TRBV7-9 and TRBJ1-4, reads DTGVSQNPRHKITKRGQNVTFRCDPISEHNRLYWYRQTLGQGPEFLTYFQNEAQLEKSRLLSDRFSAERPKGSFSTLEIQRTEQGDSAMYLCASSRQGPNEKLFFGSGTQLSVL.

This clonotype was detected only a few times. A much larger clone differs from this one at a single base, so this may be a read error. The chain couples TRBV7-2 to TRBJ1-1, with D tentatively TRBD1 (6 bases). This CDR3 spans 13 amino acids. CDR1 is SGHTA, CDR2 FQGNSA, per germline. The CDR3 here is CASSSARGTGAFF. DNA for the CDR3: TGTGCCAGCAGTTCTGCTAGGGGGACTGGAGCTTTCTTT.

V usage is TRBV6-2 or TRBV6-3 and J usage is TRBJ1-1; D is undetermined. CDR3 size: 14 residues. The V gene's germline CDR1 is MNHEY and CDR2 SVGEGT. V lost 6 bases, J lost 5 bases, and 16 bases lay in between. Here the CDR3 DNA reads TGTGCCAGCAGGGTTCCGAAGCCGTGGACTGAAGCTTTCTTT. It encodes CASRVPKPWTEAFF.

The rearrangement links TRBV28 to TRBJ2-1; TRBD2 agrees at 9 bases. CDR3 length: 15 residues. The J segment lost 7 bases and the V segment lost 2 bases, leaving 6 bases of the junction unmatched. CDR1 and CDR2 from the germline V gene are MDHEN and SYDVKM. In nucleotides, the CDR3 is TGTGCCAGCAGTTTAGTAAGCGGGAGGTTGAATGAGCAGTTCTTC. It translates to CASSLVSGRLNEQFF.

This clonotype was counted at least ten times. The genes are TRBV2 and TRBJ2-4, with 14 nucleotides matching TRBD2. The germline CDR1 and CDR2 sequences are SNHLY and FYNNEI. The CDR3 is 18 residues long. The V and J ends lost 6 bases and 1 base, in that order; junction bases with no gene match: 8. The CDR3 region has the DNA TGTGCCAGCAGGCTGACTAGCGGGGGGGCTAAGGCCAAAAACATTCAGTACTTC. This encodes CASRLTSGGAKAKNIQYF.

Ten or more counts support this clonotype. The chain uses TRBV10-3 and TRBJ2-3; tentative D call: TRBD2 (7 bases). The CDR3 is 14 amino acids. V was trimmed by 11 bases and J by 4 bases, leaving 19 bases between them. Germline values: CDR1 ENHRY, CDR2 SYGVKD. The CDR3, as DNA: TGTGCCGTGGGGGCTAGCGCGGGGGCAGATACGCAGTATTTT. Its protein product is CAVGASAGADTQYF.

A few counts support this clonotype. The rearrangement uses TRBV28 and TRBJ2-7; 7 nucleotides line up with TRBD1. J gave up 0 bases and V 6 bases, and 11 bases lay outside the gene matches. CDR3 length equals 16 residues. The germline gives CDR1 MDHEN, CDR2 SYDVKM. The CDR3 reads CASRPRQGGISYEQYF. CDR3 in DNA: TGTGCCAGCAGACCCAGACAGGGTGGGATCTCCTACGAGCAGTACTTC. The full variable domain, in which reference TRBV28 and TRBJ2-7 provide the parts outside the CDR3, is DVKVTQSSRYLVKRTGEKVFLECVQDMDHENMFWYRQDPGLGLRLIYFSYDVKMKEKGDIPEGYSVSREKKERFSLILESASTNQTSMYLCASRPRQGGISYEQYFGPGTRLTVT.

The chain couples TRBV12-3 or TRBV12-4 to TRBJ2-1; TRBD2 agrees at 12 bases. Unmatched junction bases numbered 3, after V lost 6 bases and J lost 3 bases. This CDR3 is built from 15 residues. In DNA form, the CDR3 reads TGTGCCAGCAGCAGACTAGCGGGAGTCTACAATGAGCAGTTCTTC. Amino acid sequence: CASSRLAGVYNEQFF.

The V call is TRBV20-1, the J call TRBJ2-7; tentative D call: TRBD2 (6 bases). Germline values: CDR1 DFQATT, CDR2 SNEGSKA (reference sequence). This CDR3 has 11 residues. Trimming took off 6 bases at V and 1 base at J, with 7 bases between the two ends. The CDR3 DNA sequence: TGCAGTGCAGGGACTTCCTACGAGCAGTACTTC. This encodes CSAGTSYEQYF.

The chain uses TRBV7-2 and TRBJ2-5; TRBD2 might be the D (6 bases). The length of the CDR3 is 14 residues. Germline values: CDR1 SGHTA, CDR2 FQGNSA. Trimming left V 5 bases short and J 3 bases short, with 13 bases between. The CDR3 reads CASSPQGLKETQYF. CDR3 sequence (DNA): TGTGCCAGCAGCCCCCAAGGACTAAAAGAGACCCAGTACTTC.

This clonotype appeared a few times. The genes are TRBV30 and TRBJ1-2; D unclear. This CDR3 comprises 12 residues. Per germline, CDR1 GTSNPN and CDR2 SVGIG (reference sequence). The germline V and J ends were trimmed by 3 bases and 3 bases, with 8 bases remaining between them. The CDR3 sequence: CAWRDDYYGYTF. CDR3 in DNA: TGTGCCTGGAGGGACGATTACTATGGCTACACCTTC.

This clonotype was found once. The chain couples TRBV5-1 to TRBJ1-2, with a tentative D call TRBD1 (6 bases). The CDR3 is 16 residues long. Germline CDR1 SGHRS, CDR2 YFSETQ. With 4 bases removed from V and 6 bases from J, the gap between germline ends came to 22 bases. The CDR3 reads CASSPTDRLIRHGYTF. For the CDR3, the DNA is TGCGCCAGCAGCCCTACCGACAGGCTCATCCGGCATGGCTACACCTTC.

This clonotype came up a few times. This CDR3 is CASSQLQRTSPHNEQFF. For the CDR3, the DNA is TGCGCCAGCAGCCAATTGCAGCGGACTAGTCCCCACAATGAGCAGTTCTTC. The V gene is TRBV4-1, the J gene TRBJ2-1; 7 bases are a match to TRBD2. This CDR3 comprises 17 residues. After removal of 2 bases from V and 5 bases from J, the junction contained 12 bases not matched to a gene. Germline loops: CDR1 MGHRA, CDR2 YSYEKL.

This clonotype was observed at least ten times. The chain has TRBV14 and TRBJ1-2, with D possibly TRBD1 on 5 matching bases. Germline values: CDR1 SGHDN, CDR2 FVKESK. The CDR3 runs 15 residues. V gave up 0 bases and J gave up 5 bases, with 13 bases separating them. Here the CDR3 reads CASSQDSGDSYGYTF. The DNA of the CDR3 is TGTGCCAGCAGCCAAGATTCGGGGGACTCGTATGGCTACACCTTC.

This clonotype was detected ten times or more. The chain joins TRBV10-3 to TRBJ2-1; 13 bases match TRBD2. The trim removed 6 bases at V and 9 bases at J, leaving 8 bases unmatched. This CDR3 is 15 amino acids long. Germline values: CDR1 ENHRY, CDR2 SYGVKD. The CDR3 coding sequence is TGTGCCATCAGCCAACTAGCGGGGGGGCCTGGTGAGCAGTTCTTC. It is translated as CAISQLAGGPGEQFF.

As for this clonotype: This clone may be a read error of a much larger clone one base away. This chain uses TRBV27 with TRBJ2-7; either TRBD1 or TRBD2 may fit D (7 bases each). The germline CDR1 and CDR2 sequences are MNHEY and SMNVEV (reference sequence). This CDR3 comprises 15 residues. The V and J ends lost 6 bases and 7 bases respectively, with 22 bases between them. The CDR3 is CASSPRRGGGNEQYF. In DNA form, the CDR3 reads TGTGCCAGCAGCCCGAGGCGGGGAGGGGGCAATGAGCAGTACTTC.

Concerning this clonotype itself: A much larger clone differs from this one at a single base, so this may be a read error. V is TRBV5-1 and J is TRBJ1-5; the D is unclear. CDR3 length: 15 residues. Germline V gene data show CDR1 as SGHRS and CDR2 as YFSETQ. CDR3 loop: CASSQGLPSNQLQHF. CDR3 bases: TGCGCCAGCAGCCAAGGTCTCCCTAGCAATCAGCTCCAGCATTTT.

This clonotype was picked up many times. V usage is TRBV2 and J usage is TRBJ2-5; the D gene is possibly TRBD2 (6 bases). Germline CDR1 and CDR2: SNHLY and FYNNEI. The V gene lost 3 bases and the J gene lost 7 bases, with 6 bases spanning the gap. The CDR3 is 11 amino acids. The CDR3 sequence is CASSEEGTQYF. The CDR3 region has the DNA TGTGCCAGCAGTGAGGAGGGGACCCAGTACTTC.

This clonotype was found many times. The chain employs TRBV20-1 and TRBJ2-5; D perhaps matches TRBD2 (5 bases). CDR1 and CDR2 (germline): DFQATT, SNEGSKA (reference sequence). The V end lost 2 bases, the J end lost 5 bases, and 15 bases lay between the germline ends. The CDR3 contains 14 residues. This CDR3 is CSARPLDWRETQYF. Here the CDR3 DNA reads TGCAGTGCTAGACCCCTGGACTGGAGGGAGACCCAGTACTTC.

This clonotype was recorded many times. The chain employs TRBV4-2 and TRBJ2-7; D uncertain. Germline V gives CDR1 LGHNA, CDR2 YNFKEQ. V gave up 4 bases and J gave up 1 base, with 11 bases separating them. CDR3 length equals 14 residues. CDR3 in DNA: TGTGCCAGCAGCCGGCAGGAATCTTCCTACGAGCAGTACTTC. Encoded protein: CASSRQESSYEQYF.

This clonotype was observed a handful of times. The chain combines TRBV6-1 with TRBJ1-5; 7 nucleotides agree with TRBD1. The V and J ends lost 4 bases and 2 bases, in that order; junction bases with no gene match: 11. This CDR3 spans 17 amino acids. Germline V CDR1 and CDR2: MNHNS, SASEGT. In nucleotides, the CDR3 is TGTGCCAGCAGTGCGTCCTCCGGGACAGAGGGCAATCAGCCCCAGCATTTT. Its protein product is CASSASSGTEGNQPQHF.

This clonotype came up many times. V and J are TRBV3-1 and TRBJ2-1; D ambiguous. The germline CDR1 and CDR2 sequences are LGHDT and YNNKEL (reference sequence). V was clipped by 0 bases and J by 9 bases, with 9 bases between them. This CDR3 spans 13 amino acids. CDR3 sequence reads: CASSQDRTTEQFF. In nucleotides, the CDR3 is TGTGCCAGCAGCCAAGACAGGACGACTGAGCAGTTCTTC.

This clonotype has at least ten counts. The rearrangement links TRBV5-1 to TRBJ1-1; 9 nucleotides match TRBD1. Looked up from germline, CDR1 is SGHRS and CDR2 is YFSETQ. The CDR3 is 17 amino acids. The V gene end was trimmed by 3 bases and the J gene end by 1 base; junction bases not matched to a gene: 10. CDR3 region: CASSWFPGQGTNTEAFF. The CDR3 DNA is TGCGCCAGCAGCTGGTTCCCGGGACAGGGAACGAACACTGAAGCTTTCTTT.

This clonotype was seen a single time. This chain links TRBV13 with TRBJ2-2, with 9 bases lining up with TRBD2. CDR1 and CDR2 (germline): PRHDT, FYEKMQ (reference sequence). The CDR3 loop spans 16 amino acids. Trimming removed 5 bases from V and 1 base from J; junction bases left unmatched: 5. The CDR3 sequence is CASSVRAGGNTGELFF. CDR3 nucleotides: TGTGCCAGCAGCGTACGAGCGGGGGGGAACACCGGGGAGCTGTTTTTT.

This clonotype was counted ten times or more. The chain carries TRBV29-1 and TRBJ2-5; D gene ambiguous. V gave up 4 bases and J gave up 2 bases, with 17 bases separating them. CDR1 SQVTM and CDR2 ANQGSEA come from the germline V gene. The CDR3 consists of 15 residues. The CDR3 region has the DNA TGCAGCGTTGTTCTGAGGCCTGTCCCACAAGAGACCCAGTACTTC. It yields the protein CSVVLRPVPQETQYF. Variable domain in full (rest from reference TRBV29-1 and TRBJ2-5): SAVISQKPSRDICQRGTSLTIQCQVDSQVTMMFWYRQQPGQSLTLIATANQGSEATYESGFVIDKFPISRPNLTFSTLTVSNMSPEDSSIYLCSVVLRPVPQETQYFGPGTRLLVL.

Worth noting for this clonotype: A much bigger clone sits one base away, suggesting this may be a read error. V gene TRBV7-2 combines with J gene TRBJ2-7; 9 bases are shared with TRBD1. The CDR3 length is 15 residues. The J segment lost 3 bases and the V segment lost 8 bases, leaving 11 bases of the junction unmatched. Germline CDR1 SGHTA, CDR2 FQGNSA. CDR3 sequence (DNA): TGTGCCAGCGGCGCCGCCGGGACAGGGAACTACGAGCAGTACTTC. Amino acid sequence: CASGAAGTGNYEQYF.